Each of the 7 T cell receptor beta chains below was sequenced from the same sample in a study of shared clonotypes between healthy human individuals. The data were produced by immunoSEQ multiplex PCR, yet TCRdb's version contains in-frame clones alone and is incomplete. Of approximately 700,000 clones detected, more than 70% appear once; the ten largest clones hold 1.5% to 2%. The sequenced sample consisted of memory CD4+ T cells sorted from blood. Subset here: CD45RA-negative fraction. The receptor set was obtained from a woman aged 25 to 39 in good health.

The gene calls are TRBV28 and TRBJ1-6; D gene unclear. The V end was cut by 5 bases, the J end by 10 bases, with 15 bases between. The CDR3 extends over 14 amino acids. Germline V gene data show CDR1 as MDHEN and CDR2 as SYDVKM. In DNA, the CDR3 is TGTGCCAGCAGTACCCCGACCGGATTCTCACCCCTCCACTTT. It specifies CASSTPTGFSPLHF.

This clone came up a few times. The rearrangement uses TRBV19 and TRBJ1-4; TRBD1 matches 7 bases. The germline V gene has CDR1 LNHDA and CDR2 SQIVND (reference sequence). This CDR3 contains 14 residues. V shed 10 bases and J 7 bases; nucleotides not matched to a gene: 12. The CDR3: CATRLGTATEKLFF. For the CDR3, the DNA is TGTGCCACTCGCCTCGGGACAGCAACTGAAAAACTGTTTTTT.

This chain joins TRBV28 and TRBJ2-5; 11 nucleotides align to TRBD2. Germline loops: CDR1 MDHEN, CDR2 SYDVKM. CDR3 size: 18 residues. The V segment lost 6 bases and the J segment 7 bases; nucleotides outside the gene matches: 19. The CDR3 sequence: CASSSVTGTSGPPGTQYF. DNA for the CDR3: TGTGCCAGCAGCTCGGTAACCGGGACTAGCGGCCCCCCCGGGACCCAGTACTTC.

The CDR3 sequence: CASAVGASYEQYF. The CDR3 nucleotides read TGTGCCAGCGCGGTAGGGGCGTCTTACGAGCAGTACTTC. This chain uses TRBV28 with TRBJ2-7; TRBD1 is a possible D gene (5 bases). The CDR3 covers 13 residues. V lost 8 bases, J lost 4 bases, and 15 bases lay in between. Germline-derived CDR1 and CDR2 are MDHEN and SYDVKM.

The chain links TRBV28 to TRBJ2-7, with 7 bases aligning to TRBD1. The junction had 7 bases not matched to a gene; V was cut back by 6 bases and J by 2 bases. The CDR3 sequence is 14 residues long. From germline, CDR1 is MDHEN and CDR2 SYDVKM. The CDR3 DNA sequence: TGTGCCAGCAGAAATGACAGGGCCCCCTACGAGCAGTACTTC. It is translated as CASRNDRAPYEQYF.

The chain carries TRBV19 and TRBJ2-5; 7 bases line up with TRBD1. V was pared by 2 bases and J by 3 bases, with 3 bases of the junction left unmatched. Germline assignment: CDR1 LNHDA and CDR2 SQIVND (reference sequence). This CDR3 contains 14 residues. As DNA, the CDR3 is TGTGCCAGTAGTATACTCGGGACAGAAGAGACCCAGTACTTC. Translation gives CASSILGTEETQYF.

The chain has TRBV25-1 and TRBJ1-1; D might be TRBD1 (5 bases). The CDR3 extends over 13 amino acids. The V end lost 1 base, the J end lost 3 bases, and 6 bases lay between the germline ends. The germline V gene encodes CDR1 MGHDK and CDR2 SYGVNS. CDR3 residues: CASSEFRDTEAFF. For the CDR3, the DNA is TGTGCCAGCAGTGAATTCAGGGACACTGAAGCTTTCTTT.